These T cell receptor beta chains were read from a single sample in a study of Graves' ophthalmopathy and Graves' hyperthyroidism. Each CDR3 protein gets one entry after TCRdb re-called the multiplex PCR reads with MiXCR. The data show over a million distinct CDR3 sequences, with roughly two fifths seen just once and around 10% held by the top ten. Sequenced material: peripheral blood or thyroid tissue (not recorded which). The receptors here all came from an adult man with Graves' hyperthyroidism. CDR3s include the opening cysteine and the closing phenylalanine or tryptophan. A D gene is named only where the DNA matches it firmly. Not all rows give a size; the values are once, few, many and, for expanded clones, a class.

d_gene	v_gene	abundance	j_gene	CDR3nt	CDR3aa
-	TRBV20-1	many	TRBJ2-5	TGCAAAACTACTAAGGGAGAGACCCAGTACTTC	CKTTKGETQYF
-	TRBV10-3	-	TRBJ2-5	TGTGCCATCAGCGATCGTGGCAATCAGCCCCAGTACTTC	CAISDRGNQPQYF
-	TRBV7-7	-	TRBJ1-4	TGTGCCAGCAGCGCCGCGCTGCTCCATGTTGAAAAACTGTTTTTT	CASSAALLHVEKLFF
-	TRBV29-1	many	TRBJ2-5	TGCAGCGCCACAGCCCAAGAGACCCAGTACTTC	CSATAQETQYF
-	TRBV4-1	-	TRBJ1-2	TGCGCCAGCAGCCTCCGTGAAGGAGGAAACTATGGCTACACCTTC	CASSLREGGNYGYTF
-	TRBV19	many	TRBJ1-5	TGTGCCAGTAGCAGGGGCCGGGGTCAGCCCCAGCATTTT	CASSRGRGQPQHF
-	TRBV10-3	-	TRBJ1-5	TGTGCCAGCAGTGAATCCGGGGTGGGCAATCAGCCCCAGCATTTT	CASSESGVGNQPQHF
TRBD1	TRBV24-1	-	TRBJ1-5	TGTGCCACCAGTGATATCGGACAGGGAAATCAGCCCCAGCATTTT	CATSDIGQGNQPQHF
-	TRBV19	many	TRBJ1-6	TGTGCCAGTACCCAAGGGGATCGACAGAGACTCCACTTT	CASTQGDRQRLHF
-	TRBV9	-	TRBJ2-6	TGTGCCAGCAGCGCCCCCCTCACCGGGGCCAACGTCCTGACTTTC	CASSAPLTGANVLTF
TRBD1	TRBV2	-	TRBJ2-5	TGTGCCAGCAATCCTACAGTACAGGGGGAACAAGAGACCCAGTACTTC	CASNPTVQGEQETQYF
-	TRBV7-9	many	TRBJ1-5	TGTGCCAGCGCCTCCGGAGGAAAAATGGGGCCCCAGCATTTT	CASASGGKMGPQHF
-	TRBV5-1	-	TRBJ2-7	TGCGCCAGCAGCTTGGATGGGGAAGCCTACGAGCAGTACTTC	CASSLDGEAYEQYF
TRBD2	TRBV20-1	-	TRBJ2-5	TGCAGTGCTAGAGTAGGAGCGGGAGGGGCCCAAGAGACCCAGTACTTC	CSARVGAGGAQETQYF
-	TRBV20-1	many	TRBJ2-7	TGCAGTGCTGAACAGTACGAGCAGTACTTC	CSAEQYEQYF
-	TRBV29-1	-	TRBJ1-2	TGCAGCCAAGATCCGGGGGCCGTGAACTATGGCTACACCTTC	CSQDPGAVNYGYTF
TRBD2	TRBV10-3	-	TRBJ2-3	TGTGCCACCGAGACTAGCGGGGGGACAACAGATACGCAGTATTTT	CATETSGGTTDTQYF
-	TRBV6-5	many	TRBJ1-2	TGTGCCAGCACGCCAGGGAGGTCTTGGGGCTACACCTTC	CASTPGRSWGYTF
-	TRBV10-3	-	TRBJ1-1	TGTGCCACCAGGGAGGATCGGGGGGCGGGGATTTGGGCTTTCTTT	CATREDRGAGIWAFF
-	TRBV6-1	many	TRBJ1-6	TGTTTGAGGGTTTTACCCCTCCACTTT	CLRVLPLHF